Described below is a single T cell receptor beta chain sequence and its context. The record originates from a study of siplizumab effects on memory and regulatory T cells. The table came from immunoSEQ multiplex PCR; TCRdb's copy has only in-frame clones and leaves some out. The sample lists tens of thousands of clones, about 96% occurring once. The V end lost 4 bases, the J end lost 0 bases, and 5 bases lay between the germline ends. Germline V CDR1 and CDR2: MNHEY, SVGAGI. CDR3 length: 13 amino acids. This TCR derives from a human donor in good health. Sequencing was carried out using naive CD8+ T cells sorted from blood. The rearrangement joins TRBV6-5 to TRBJ2-3; no clear D gene. CDR3 region: CASSSLSTDTQYF. The CDR3 nucleotides are TGTGCCAGCAGTTCCCTCAGCACAGATACGCAGTATTTT.